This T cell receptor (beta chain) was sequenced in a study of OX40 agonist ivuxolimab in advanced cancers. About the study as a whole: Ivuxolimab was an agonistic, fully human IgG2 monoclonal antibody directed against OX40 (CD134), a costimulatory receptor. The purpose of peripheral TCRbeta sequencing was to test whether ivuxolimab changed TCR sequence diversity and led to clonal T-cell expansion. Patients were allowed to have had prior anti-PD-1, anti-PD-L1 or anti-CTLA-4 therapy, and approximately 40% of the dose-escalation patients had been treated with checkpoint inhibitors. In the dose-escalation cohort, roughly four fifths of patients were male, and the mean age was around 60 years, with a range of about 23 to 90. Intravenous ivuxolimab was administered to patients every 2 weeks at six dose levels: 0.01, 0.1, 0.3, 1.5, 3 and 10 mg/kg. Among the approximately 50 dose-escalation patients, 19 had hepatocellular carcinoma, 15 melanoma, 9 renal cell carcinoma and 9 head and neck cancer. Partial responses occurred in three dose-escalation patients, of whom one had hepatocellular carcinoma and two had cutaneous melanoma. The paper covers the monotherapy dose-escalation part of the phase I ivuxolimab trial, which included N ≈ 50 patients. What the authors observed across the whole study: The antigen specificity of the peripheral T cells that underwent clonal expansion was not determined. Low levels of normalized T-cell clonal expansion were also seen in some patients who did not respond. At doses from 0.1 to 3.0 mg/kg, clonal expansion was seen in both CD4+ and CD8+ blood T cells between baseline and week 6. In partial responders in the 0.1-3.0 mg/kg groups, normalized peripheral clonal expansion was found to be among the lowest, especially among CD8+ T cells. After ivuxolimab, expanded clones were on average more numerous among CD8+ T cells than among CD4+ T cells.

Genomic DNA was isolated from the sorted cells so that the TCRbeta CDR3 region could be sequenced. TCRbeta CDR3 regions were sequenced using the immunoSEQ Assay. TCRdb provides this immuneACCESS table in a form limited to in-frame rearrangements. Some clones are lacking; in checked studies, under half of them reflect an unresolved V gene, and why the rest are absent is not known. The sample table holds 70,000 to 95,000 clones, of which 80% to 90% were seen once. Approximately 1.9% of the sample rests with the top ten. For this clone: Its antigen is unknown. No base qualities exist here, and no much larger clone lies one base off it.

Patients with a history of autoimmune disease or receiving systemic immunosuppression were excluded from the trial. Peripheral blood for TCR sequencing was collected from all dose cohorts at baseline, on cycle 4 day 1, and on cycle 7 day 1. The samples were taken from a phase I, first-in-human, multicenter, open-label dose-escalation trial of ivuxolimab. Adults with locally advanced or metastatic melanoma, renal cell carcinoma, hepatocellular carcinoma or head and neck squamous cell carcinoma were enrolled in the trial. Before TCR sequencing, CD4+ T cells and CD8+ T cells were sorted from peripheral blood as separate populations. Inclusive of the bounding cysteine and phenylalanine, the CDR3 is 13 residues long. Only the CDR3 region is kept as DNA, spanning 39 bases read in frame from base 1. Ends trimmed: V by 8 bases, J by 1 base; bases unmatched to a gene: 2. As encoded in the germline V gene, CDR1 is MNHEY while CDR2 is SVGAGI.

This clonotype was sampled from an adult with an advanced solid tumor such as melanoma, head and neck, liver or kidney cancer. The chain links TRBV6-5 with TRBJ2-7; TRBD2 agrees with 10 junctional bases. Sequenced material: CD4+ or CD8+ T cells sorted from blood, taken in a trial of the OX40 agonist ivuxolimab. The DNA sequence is TGTGCCAGCGGTAGCGGGGGGTCCTACGAGCAGTACTTC. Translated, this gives CASGSGGSYEQYF.